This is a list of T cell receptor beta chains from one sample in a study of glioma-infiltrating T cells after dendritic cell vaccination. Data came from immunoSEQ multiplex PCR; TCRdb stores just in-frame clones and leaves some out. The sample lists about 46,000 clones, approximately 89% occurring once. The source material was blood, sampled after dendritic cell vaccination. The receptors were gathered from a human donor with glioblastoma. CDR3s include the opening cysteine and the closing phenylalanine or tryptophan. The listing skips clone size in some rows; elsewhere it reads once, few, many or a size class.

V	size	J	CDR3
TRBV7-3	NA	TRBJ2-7	CASSTQGAINEQYF
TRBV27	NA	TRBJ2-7	CASSLGLALEQYF
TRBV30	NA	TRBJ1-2	CASSLPSYGYTF
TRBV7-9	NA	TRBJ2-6	CASSLRLGGVGANVLTF
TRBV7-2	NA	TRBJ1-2	CASSSDRLYGYTF
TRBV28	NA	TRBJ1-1	CAIQTQGATFF
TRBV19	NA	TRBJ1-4	CASSPGTGEIEKLFF
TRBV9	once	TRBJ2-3	CASSVGSADTQYF
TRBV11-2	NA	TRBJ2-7	CASSSMLAGGWGAYEQYF
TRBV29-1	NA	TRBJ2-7	CSVEDDGGYEQYF
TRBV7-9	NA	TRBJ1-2	CASSLGGRGLRGYTF
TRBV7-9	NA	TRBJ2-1	CASSLSTSGRLNEQFF
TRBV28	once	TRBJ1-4	CASCRTTNEKLFF
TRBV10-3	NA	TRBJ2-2	CATGTANTGELFF
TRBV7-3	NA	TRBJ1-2	CASSLGTGGGYTF
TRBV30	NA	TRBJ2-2	CAWRSGIFTGELFF
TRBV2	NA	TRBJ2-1	CASSQGLAGMEQFF
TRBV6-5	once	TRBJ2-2	CASRGGPGTGELFF
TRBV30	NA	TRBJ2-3	CAWSVGGRTDTQYF
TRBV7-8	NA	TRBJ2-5	CASSLDQRQYF
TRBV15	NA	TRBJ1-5	CATSRGGVPNRGNQPQHF
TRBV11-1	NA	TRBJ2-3	CASSNRGWAQYF